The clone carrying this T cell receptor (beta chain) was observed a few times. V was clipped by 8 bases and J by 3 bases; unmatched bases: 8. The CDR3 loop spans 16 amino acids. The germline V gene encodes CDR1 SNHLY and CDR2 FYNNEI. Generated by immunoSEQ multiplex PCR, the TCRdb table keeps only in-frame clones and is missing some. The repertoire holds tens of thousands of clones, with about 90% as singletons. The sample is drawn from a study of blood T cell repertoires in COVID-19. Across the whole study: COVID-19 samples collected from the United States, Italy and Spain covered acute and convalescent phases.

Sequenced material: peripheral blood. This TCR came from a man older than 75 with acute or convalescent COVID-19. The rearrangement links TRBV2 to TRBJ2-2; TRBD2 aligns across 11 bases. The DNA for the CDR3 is TGTGCCAGCGTAAGACTAGCGGGGTCTCACACCGGGGAGCTGTTTTTT. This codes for CASVRLAGSHTGELFF.